These 4 T cell receptor beta chains share one sample of origin, sequenced in a study of OX40 agonist ivuxolimab in advanced cancers. The data were produced by immunoSEQ multiplex PCR, yet TCRdb's version contains in-frame clones alone and is incomplete. The profile shows some 33,000 clones, roughly 80% of them singletons. The specimen was CD4+ or CD8+ T cells sorted from blood, collected in a trial of the OX40 agonist ivuxolimab. The receptors were sampled from an adult with an advanced solid tumor such as melanoma, head and neck, liver or kidney cancer.

The rearrangement uses TRBV7-2 and TRBJ2-1, with D unresolved. The CDR3 totals 12 residues. Trimming cost V 3 bases and J 6 bases, with 6 bases left between them. Germline V gene lookup returns CDR1 SGHTA and CDR2 FQGNSA. The CDR3 reads CASSLAANEQFF. The CDR3 DNA follows: TGTGCCAGCAGCTTGGCAGCCAATGAGCAGTTCTTC. Based on the CDR3 plus reference TRBV7-2 and TRBJ2-1, the full variable domain is GAGVSQSPSNKVTEKGKDVELRCDPISGHTALYWYRQSLGQGLEFLIYFQGNSAPDKSGLPSDRFSAERTGGSVSTLTIQRTQQEDSAVYLCASSLAANEQFFGPGTRLTVL.

J is TRBJ1-2 and V is TRBV28, with TRBD1 identical over 8 bases. The CDR3 length is 14 residues. V lost 6 bases to trimming and J lost 4 bases; unmatched junction nucleotides: 7. From germline, CDR1 is MDHEN and CDR2 SYDVKM. The DNA of the CDR3 is TGTGCCAGCAGCCTAGCGGACAGGGTCTATGGCTACACCTTC. Translated, it gives CASSLADRVYGYTF.

This chain links TRBV2 with TRBJ1-1, with D possibly matching TRBD1 (6 bases). There are 13 residues in the CDR3. Germline V gene sequence: CDR1 SNHLY, CDR2 FYNNEI. Trimming cost V 5 bases and J 4 bases, with 11 bases left between them. The chain's CDR3 is CASSTGYSTEAFF. The CDR3 DNA is TGTGCCAGCAGTACAGGGTATAGCACTGAAGCTTTCTTT.

The rearrangement joins TRBV7-3 to TRBJ2-1, with TRBD2 matching 11 bases. CDR1 and CDR2 (germline): SGHTA, FQGTGA. This CDR3 has 16 residues. Trimming removed 4 bases from V and 7 bases from J; junction bases left unmatched: 9. CDR3 sequence: CASSSYSGRAGNEQFF. As DNA, the CDR3 is TGTGCCAGCAGCTCATATAGCGGGAGGGCCGGTAATGAGCAGTTCTTC. The full variable domain, in which reference TRBV7-3 and TRBJ2-1 provide the parts outside the CDR3, is GAGVSQTPSNKVTEKGKYVELRCDPISGHTALYWYRQSLGQGPEFLIYFQGTGAADDSGLPNDRFFAVRPEGSVSTLKIQRTERGDSAVYLCASSSYSGRAGNEQFFGPGTRLTVL.